The clone carrying this T cell receptor (beta chain) occurred a few times. Its antigen is not identified. The CDR3 contains 15 residues. CDR1 and CDR2 from the germline V gene are MNHEY and SVGEGT. With 6 bases removed from V and 2 bases from J, the gap between germline ends came to 16 bases. The sample comes from a study of post-analysis software for immune sequencing data. Study-level background: Recorded disease courses covered relapsing-remitting, secondary progressive and progressive-relapsing multiple sclerosis. Some patients had no subtype annotation.

Study-wide points: Normalized Chao1 diversity was significantly reduced in patients versus controls. Strong co-clustering by F measure was evident for samples that had been prepared in the same batch. Comparison of patients with controls showed 5 or 6 TRBV segments more frequent in patients, TRBV5-6, TRBV5-1 and TRBV20-1 among them.

Libraries were made from TCR beta cDNA, and they carried unique molecular identifiers. Around 500,000 cDNA molecules were obtained from about 1 to 10 million T cells. A single record per CDR3 protein comes from TCRdb applying MiXCR to the PCR reads. The repertoire includes roughly 800,000 distinct CDR3 sequences, around 53% of them detected once, and 4% to 5.5% sits in the top ten. The sequence derives from a girl aged 10-17 years with multiple sclerosis. Material: blood. The chain couples TRBV6-2 or TRBV6-3 to TRBJ1-1; D gene ambiguous. CDR3 in amino acids: CASRPKHGSNTEAFF. The DNA for the CDR3 is TGTGCCAGCAGACCTAAGCACGGATCTAACACTGAAGCTTTCTTT.